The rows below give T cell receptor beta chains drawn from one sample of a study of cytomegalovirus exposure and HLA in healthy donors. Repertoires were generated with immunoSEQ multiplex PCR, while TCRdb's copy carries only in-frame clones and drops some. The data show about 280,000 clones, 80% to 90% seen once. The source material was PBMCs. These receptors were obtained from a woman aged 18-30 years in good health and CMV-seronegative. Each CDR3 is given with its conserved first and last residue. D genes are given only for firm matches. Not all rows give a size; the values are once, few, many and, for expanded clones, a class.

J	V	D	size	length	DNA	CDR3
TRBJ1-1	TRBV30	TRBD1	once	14	TGTGCCTGGAGCATATGGACAGGGAGGACTGAAGCTTTCTTT	CAWSIWTGRTEAFF
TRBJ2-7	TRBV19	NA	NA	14	TGTGCCAGTAGTATAGTTGGCAGCTCCTACGAGCAGTACTTC	CASSIVGSSYEQYF
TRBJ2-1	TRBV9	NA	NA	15	TGTGCCAGCAGCCTCACAGGGAGCTCCTACAATGAGCAGTTCTTC	CASSLTGSSYNEQFF
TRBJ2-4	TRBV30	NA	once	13	TGTGCCTGGAGTGGGGGCCTCAGAAACATTCAGTACTTC	CAWSGGLRNIQYF
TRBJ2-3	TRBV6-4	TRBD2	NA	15	TGTGCCAGCAGTCTAGCGGGGGGAGGCACAGATACGCAGTATTTT	CASSLAGGGTDTQYF
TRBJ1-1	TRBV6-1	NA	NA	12	TGTGCCAGCAGTGCAGGCCCGCCCGAAGCTTTCTTT	CASSAGPPEAFF
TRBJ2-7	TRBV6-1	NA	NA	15	TGTGCCAGCAGTCCCAAGGTACAGGGAAACTACGAGCAGTACTTC	CASSPKVQGNYEQYF
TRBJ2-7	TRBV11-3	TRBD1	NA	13	TGTGCCAGCAGCCCGGGACAGCCCTACGAGCAGTACTTC	CASSPGQPYEQYF
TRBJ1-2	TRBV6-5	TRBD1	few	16	TGTGCCAGCAGTTACCGGGACAGGGATTTCCCCTATGGCTACACCTTC	CASSYRDRDFPYGYTF
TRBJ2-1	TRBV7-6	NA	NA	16	TGTGCCAGCAGCTTAGAGCCAGCCGCGACGGGAAATGAGCAGTTCTTC	CASSLEPAATGNEQFF
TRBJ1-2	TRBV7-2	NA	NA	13	TGTGCCAGCAGCTTAGCCAGGGGCTATGGCTACACCTTC	CASSLARGYGYTF
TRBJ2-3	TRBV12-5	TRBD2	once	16	TGTGCTAGTGGTTTGAACCCAGCGGGGGTAACAGATACGCAGTATTTT	CASGLNPAGVTDTQYF
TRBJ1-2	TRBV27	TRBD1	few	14	TGTGCCAGCAGTACAACAGGGGGCGAGTATGGCTACACCTTC	CASSTTGGEYGYTF
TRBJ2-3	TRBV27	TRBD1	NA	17	TGTGCCAGCAGTTTGAGAGGGGGCTTATTAAGCACAGATACGCAGTATTTT	CASSLRGGLLSTDTQYF
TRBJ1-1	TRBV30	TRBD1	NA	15	TGTGCCTGGAGTAGACAGGGATGGGTGAACACTGAAGCTTTCTTT	CAWSRQGWVNTEAFF
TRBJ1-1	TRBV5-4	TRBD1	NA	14	TGTGCCAGCAGCTTTTCACAGGGGGTCCGGGGGGCTTTCTTT	CASSFSQGVRGAFF
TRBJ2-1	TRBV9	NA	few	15	TGTGCCAGCAGCGAGAGCGGTCCCTGGGACAATGAGCAGTTCTTC	CASSESGPWDNEQFF
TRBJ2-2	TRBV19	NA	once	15	TGTGCCAGTAGTACAGGGGCCGGGGCTACCGGGGAGCTGTTTTTT	CASSTGAGATGELFF
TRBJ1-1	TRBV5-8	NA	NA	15	TGTGCCAGCATCCTAACAGGGACACCCAACACTGAAGCTTTCTTT	CASILTGTPNTEAFF
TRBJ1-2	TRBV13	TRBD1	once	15	TGTGCCAGCAGCGAAGCCGGGACAGGGGGGGAGGGCTACACCTTC	CASSEAGTGGEGYTF
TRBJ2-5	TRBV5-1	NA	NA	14	TGCGCCAGCAGCTACGACAGGTTCTTAGAGACCCAGTACTTC	CASSYDRFLETQYF
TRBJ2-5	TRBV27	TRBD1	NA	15	TGTGCCAGCAGTTTTTCTTGGGACAGGGAAGAGACCCAGTACTTC	CASSFSWDREETQYF
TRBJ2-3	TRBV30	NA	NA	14	TGTGCCTGGAGTCCCTCTGGGCTCACAGATACGCAGTATTTT	CAWSPSGLTDTQYF
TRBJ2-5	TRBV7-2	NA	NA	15	TGTGCCAGCAGCTTAGTGATCGGGGGAACCCCGACCCAGTACTTC	CASSLVIGGTPTQYF
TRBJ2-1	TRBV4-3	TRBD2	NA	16	TGCGCCAGCAGCCAACCTAGCGGGGCGTATTACAATGAGCAGTTCTTC	CASSQPSGAYYNEQFF
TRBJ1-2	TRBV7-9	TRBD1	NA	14	TGTGCCAGCAGCGGACAGGGGCGGGACTATGGCTACACCTTC	CASSGQGRDYGYTF
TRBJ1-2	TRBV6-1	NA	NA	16	TGTGCCAGCAGGGAAGGGGCGGGGGTTTCGAACTATGGCTACACCTTC	CASREGAGVSNYGYTF
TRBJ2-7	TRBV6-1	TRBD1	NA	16	TGTGCCAGCAGTGCCCCCGGACAGGTCAATACCTACGAGCAGTACTTC	CASSAPGQVNTYEQYF
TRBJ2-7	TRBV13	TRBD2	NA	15	TGTGCCAGCAGCCAACTAGCGGGTGGCTCCTACGAGCAGTACTTC	CASSQLAGGSYEQYF